Below are 22 T cell receptor beta chains sequenced from a single sample in a study of blood T cell repertoires in COVID-19. Produced via immunoSEQ multiplex PCR; TCRdb's table is partial and in-frame only. The repertoire holds around 240,000 clones, with approximately 91% as singletons. Sequencing input: PBMCs or T cells enriched from blood (not recorded which). These receptor sequences come from a human donor in a cohort exposed to, infected with or recovered from COVID-19 (not recorded which). The donor label of this sample is uncertain.

The V call is TRBV10-3, the J call TRBJ2-5; 8 nucleotides agree with TRBD2. The CDR3 runs 21 residues. After removal of 3 bases from V and 5 bases from J, the junction contained 26 bases not matched to a gene. Per germline, CDR1 ENHRY and CDR2 SYGVKD. The CDR3 DNA reads as TGTGCCATCAGTGACCCCCGGGGTCCTTTCGCGGGGGGCCACTCAAGGGAGACCCAGTACTTC. It is translated as CAISDPRGPFAGGHSRETQYF.

The chain uses TRBV29-1 and TRBJ1-2, with D possibly being TRBD1 (6 bases). There are 11 residues in the CDR3. V was cut by 6 bases and J by 5 bases, with 10 bases left in between. Germline V gene data show CDR1 as SQVTM and CDR2 as ANQGSEA. CDR3 in DNA: TGCAGCGTCCTCAGGGGATATGGCTACACCTTC. Translation gives CSVLRGYGYTF.

J is TRBJ1-1 and V is TRBV5-4, with 9 bases aligning to TRBD1. The CDR3 contains 15 residues. Trimming at V came to 3 bases and at J to 4 bases, leaving 7 bases not matched to a gene. Per the germline V gene, CDR1 is SGHNT and CDR2 is YYREEE (reference sequence). This CDR3 is CASSSGQGSGTEAFF. Written as DNA, the CDR3 is TGTGCCAGCAGCTCCGGACAGGGGTCAGGCACTGAAGCTTTCTTT.

The chain recombines TRBV13 with TRBJ2-7, with 11 bases identical to TRBD1. Unmatched junction bases numbered 8, after V lost 6 bases and J lost 7 bases. This CDR3 region has 14 residues. Germline CDR1 PRHDT, CDR2 FYEKMQ (reference sequence). CDR3: CASSPGQGALEQYF. CDR3 coding DNA: TGTGCCAGCAGTCCAGGACAGGGGGCGCTTGAGCAGTACTTC.

The chain links TRBV24-1 to TRBJ2-7; TRBD2 might be the D (5 bases). V gave up 12 bases and J gave up 2 bases, with 19 bases separating them. CDR1 and CDR2 from the germline V gene are KGHDR and SFDVKD. This CDR3 is 14 amino acids long. For the CDR3, the DNA is TGTGCCCCCCTGGCTTCTCGGGGTACCTACGAGCAGTACTTC. Residues: CAPLASRGTYEQYF.

This rearrangement joins TRBV6-2 or TRBV6-3 to TRBJ1-2, with 9 bases identical to TRBD1. The CDR3 runs to 16 residues. Germline V CDR1 and CDR2: MNHEY, SVGEGT. With 0 bases clipped from V and 5 bases from J, the junction kept 7 bases outside the gene matches. The CDR3 region is CASSYSKGQGAYGYTF. CDR3 nucleotides: TGTGCCAGCAGTTACTCGAAGGGACAGGGTGCTTATGGCTACACCTTC.

The rearrangement joins TRBV6-5 to TRBJ2-7, with 9 positions matching TRBD1. The germline V gene encodes CDR1 MNHEY and CDR2 SVGAGI. The CDR3 has 14 residues. J was trimmed by 0 bases and V by 8 bases; bases with no gene match: 5. In DNA form, the CDR3 reads TGTGCCAGCGCCCGGGGACAGGGCTCCTACGAGCAGTACTTC. Translating it yields CASARGQGSYEQYF.

The genes are TRBV7-2 and TRBJ2-7, with 8 positions matching TRBD1. The CDR3 consists of 14 residues. Germline values: CDR1 SGHTA, CDR2 FQGNSA. V lost 2 bases, J lost 6 bases, and 6 bases stayed unmatched. CDR3 DNA sequence: TGTGCCAGCAGCTTATGGCAGGGGGCGGGCGAGCAGTACTTC. Translated: CASSLWQGAGEQYF.

CDR3: CASSSPDGGAVLSSYEQYF. CDR3 coding DNA: TGTGCCAGCAGCTCGCCGGACGGGGGGGCCGTTCTAAGCTCCTACGAGCAGTACTTC. V gene TRBV7-9 combines with J gene TRBJ2-7; 8 nucleotides match TRBD2. The CDR3 totals 19 residues. V trimming: 4 bases; J trimming: 0 bases; junction bases outside the gene matches: 17. Germline V gene sequence: CDR1 SEHNR, CDR2 FQNEAQ (reference sequence). The complete variable domain, with remaining parts taken from reference TRBV7-9 and TRBJ2-7, reads DTGVSQNPRHKITKRGQNVTFRCDPISEHNRLYWYRQTLGQGPEFLTYFQNEAQLEKSRLLSDRFSAERPKGSFSTLEIQRTEQGDSAMYLCASSSPDGGAVLSSYEQYFGPGTRLTVT.

This chain joins TRBV28 and TRBJ2-7, with D uncertain. Germline V lookup: CDR1 MDHEN, CDR2 SYDVKM. V lost 6 bases and J lost 7, with 13 bases in between. There are 12 residues in the CDR3. Here the CDR3 DNA reads TGTGCCAGCAGCCTAGTCTTGGGTGAGCAGTACTTC. Translated, it gives CASSLVLGEQYF.

This CDR3 is CASRLGQDTEAFF. The CDR3 DNA follows: TGTGCCAGCAGGCTCGGACAGGACACTGAAGCTTTCTTT. The chain links TRBV6-4 to TRBJ1-1; 7 nucleotides align to TRBD1. The CDR3 has 13 residues. V was clipped by 6 bases and J by 3 bases; unmatched bases: 4. Germline loops: CDR1 MRHNA, CDR2 SNTAGT.

The rearrangement links TRBV24-1 to TRBJ2-1; the D gene is possibly TRBD1 (7 bases). The CDR3 is 15 residues long. Deletions cut 4 bases from V and 4 bases from J, with 13 bases between. In germline, CDR1 is KGHDR, CDR2 SFDVKD. The CDR3 loop reads CATSEAGTDYNEQFF. The CDR3 DNA follows: TGTGCCACCAGTGAGGCGGGGACAGATTACAATGAGCAGTTCTTC.

The rearrangement uses TRBV28 and TRBJ2-5; 7 bases align to TRBD2. The CDR3 sequence is 15 residues long. Germline V CDR1 and CDR2: MDHEN, SYDVKM. With V trimmed by 3 bases and J by 5 bases, 9 bases remained unmatched. This CDR3 reads CASSLGGSLRETQYF. The CDR3 DNA follows: TGTGCCAGCAGTTTGGGGGGGTCCCTCCGGGAGACCCAGTACTTC. The whole variable domain, remainder taken from reference TRBV28 and TRBJ2-5, is DVKVTQSSRYLVKRTGEKVFLECVQDMDHENMFWYRQDPGLGLRLIYFSYDVKMKEKGDIPEGYSVSREKKERFSLILESASTNQTSMYLCASSLGGSLRETQYFGPGTRLLVL.

The V and J genes are TRBV27 and TRBJ2-1; 8 bases match TRBD2. This CDR3 is built from 14 residues. After removal of 8 bases from V and 7 bases from J, the junction contained 10 bases not matched to a gene. CDR1 is MNHEY, CDR2 SMNVEV, per germline (reference sequence). For the CDR3, the DNA is TGTGCCAGCGGGCAAACGGGGGGGCTTAATGAGCAGTTCTTC. It translates to CASGQTGGLNEQFF.

In this sample, this clone turned up once. The rearrangement links TRBV6-5 to TRBJ1-1; no clear D. The V end was cut by 7 bases, the J end by 3 bases, with 12 bases between. CDR3 size: 13 residues. The germline gives CDR1 MNHEY, CDR2 SVGAGI. The CDR3 sequence is CASKDYLDTEAFF. Here the CDR3 DNA reads TGTGCCAGCAAGGACTACTTGGACACTGAAGCTTTCTTT.

This chain links TRBV7-2 with TRBJ1-6, with 12 bases identical to TRBD1. With 4 bases clipped from V and 10 bases from J, the junction kept 5 bases outside the gene matches. The CDR3 covers 15 residues. Germline-derived CDR1 and CDR2 are SGHTA and FQGNSA. The CDR3 spells CASSSGTGGVSPLHF. Written as DNA, the CDR3 is TGTGCCAGCAGCTCAGGGACAGGGGGCGTGTCACCCCTCCACTTT.

The chain recombines TRBV30 with TRBJ2-5; D is unclear. From germline, CDR1 is GTSNPN and CDR2 SVGIG (reference sequence). The CDR3 length is 13 residues. V was cut by 4 bases and J by 5 bases, with 14 bases left in between. The CDR3 sequence is CAWNAISEETQYF. The CDR3 nucleotides are TGTGCCTGGAACGCCATATCCGAGGAGACCCAGTACTTC.

In this sample, this clone turned up a few times. V gene TRBV6-1 combines with J gene TRBJ1-6, with D possibly matching TRBD1 (5 bases). The V end was cut by 2 bases, the J end by 9 bases, with 8 bases between. The CDR3 length is 13 residues. CDR1 and CDR2 (germline): MNHNS, SASEGT. In DNA form, the CDR3 reads TGTGCCAGCAGTGAACAGGGTCTTTCACCCCTCCACTTT. Amino acids: CASSEQGLSPLHF.

The genes are TRBV4-1 and TRBJ2-7, with D unresolved. Germline V gives CDR1 MGHRA, CDR2 YSYEKL. The ends were cut back, 2 bases at V and 3 bases at J, with 8 bases in the middle. CDR3 length: 13 amino acids. CDR3 DNA sequence: TGCGCCAGCAGCCAAATCCCCGGCTACGAGCAGTACTTC. Amino acid sequence: CASSQIPGYEQYF.

CDR3 sequence reads: CAIRPSGVSDTQYF. CDR3 DNA: TGTGCCATCAGGCCTAGCGGGGTGTCAGATACGCAGTATTTT. The chain combines TRBV10-3 with TRBJ2-3; 9 bases match TRBD2. V shed 6 bases and J 4 bases; nucleotides not matched to a gene: 5. The germline CDR1 and CDR2 sequences are ENHRY and SYGVKD. The CDR3 is 14 residues long.

Worth noting for this clone: The sample contains more than one DNA sequence encoding this CDR3. The rearrangement joins TRBV18 to TRBJ1-2; the D gene is possibly TRBD1 (5 bases). Germline assignment: CDR1 KGHSH and CDR2 LQKENI. The CDR3 totals 13 residues. The ends were cut back, 2 bases at V and 3 bases at J, with 7 bases in the middle. The CDR3, as DNA: TGTGCCAGCTCACCAGGGGGGGACTATGGCTACACCTTC. Translating gives CASSPGGDYGYTF.

The rearrangement uses TRBV19 and TRBJ2-1; 10 bases align to TRBD2. The CDR3 sequence is 15 residues long. V was pared by 9 bases and J by 7 bases, with 12 bases of the junction left unmatched. Germline V gene sequence: CDR1 LNHDA, CDR2 SQIVND (reference sequence). The CDR3 sequence: CASTLSSGGVNEQFF. The CDR3 DNA reads as TGTGCCAGCACCCTTTCCAGCGGGGGGGTAAATGAGCAGTTCTTC. The variable domain in full, completed from reference TRBV19 and TRBJ2-1, reads DGGITQSPKYLFRKEGQNVTLSCEQNLNHDAMYWYRQDPGQGLRLIYYSQIVNDFQKGDIAEGYSVSREKKESFPLTVTSAQKNPTAFYLCASTLSSGGVNEQFFGPGTRLTVL.